This TCR beta chain stems from a study of cytomegalovirus exposure and HLA in healthy donors. The primer mix had 60 Vbeta and 13 Jbeta primers. Some clones are missing from TCRdb's copy, which holds only in-frame ones; the method was immunoSEQ multiplex PCR. The sample lists approximately 110,000 clones; about 80% were seen once. Specimen: PBMCs. The source of this sequence is a man aged 40-49 years in good health and CMV-seropositive.

DNA of the CDR3: TGTGCCAGCAGCTTGACTAGCGGTTGGAATGAGCAGTTCTTC. It specifies CASSLTSGWNEQFF. The rearrangement links TRBV7-3 to TRBJ2-1, with 9 bases lining up with TRBD2. The junction had 4 bases not matched to a gene; V was cut back by 3 bases and J by 7 bases. From germline, CDR1 is SGHTA and CDR2 FQGTGA. The CDR3 covers 14 residues.